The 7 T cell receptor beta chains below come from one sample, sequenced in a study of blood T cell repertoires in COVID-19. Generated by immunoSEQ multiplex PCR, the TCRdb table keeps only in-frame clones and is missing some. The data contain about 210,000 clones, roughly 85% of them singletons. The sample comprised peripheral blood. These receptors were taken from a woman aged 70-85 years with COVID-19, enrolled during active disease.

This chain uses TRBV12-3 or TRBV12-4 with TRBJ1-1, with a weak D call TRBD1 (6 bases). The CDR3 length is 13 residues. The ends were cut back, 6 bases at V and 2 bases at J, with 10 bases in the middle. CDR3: CASRAGTNTEAFF. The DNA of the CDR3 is TGTGCCAGCAGAGCCGGGACAAACACTGAAGCTTTCTTT.

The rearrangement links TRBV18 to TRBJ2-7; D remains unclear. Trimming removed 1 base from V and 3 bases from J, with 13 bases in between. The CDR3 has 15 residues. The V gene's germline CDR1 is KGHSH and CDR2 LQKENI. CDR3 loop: CASSPLGAQLYEQYF. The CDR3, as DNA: TGTGCCAGCTCACCACTAGGAGCCCAGCTCTACGAGCAGTACTTC. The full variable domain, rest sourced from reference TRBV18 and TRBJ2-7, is NAGVMQNPRHLVRRRGQEARLRCSPMKGHSHVYWYRQLPEEGLKFMVYLQKENIIDESGMPKERFSAEFPKEGPSILRIQQVVRGDSAAYFCASSPLGAQLYEQYFGPGTRLTVT.

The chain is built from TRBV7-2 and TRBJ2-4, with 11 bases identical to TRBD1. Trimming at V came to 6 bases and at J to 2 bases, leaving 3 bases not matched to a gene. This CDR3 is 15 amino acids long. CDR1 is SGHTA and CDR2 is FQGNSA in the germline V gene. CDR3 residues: CASRGDRGTKNIQYF. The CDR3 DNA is TGTGCCAGCAGGGGGGACAGGGGGACCAAAAACATTCAGTACTTC.

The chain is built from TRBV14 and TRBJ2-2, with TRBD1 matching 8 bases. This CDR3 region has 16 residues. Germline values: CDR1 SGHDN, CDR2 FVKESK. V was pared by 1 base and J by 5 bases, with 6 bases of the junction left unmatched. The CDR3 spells CASSQGDRWLTGELFF. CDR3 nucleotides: TGTGCCAGCAGCCAAGGGGACAGGTGGTTAACCGGGGAGCTGTTTTTT.

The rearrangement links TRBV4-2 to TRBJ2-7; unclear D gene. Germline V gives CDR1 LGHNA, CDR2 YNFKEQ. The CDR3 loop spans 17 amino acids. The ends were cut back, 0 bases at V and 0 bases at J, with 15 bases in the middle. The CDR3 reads CASSQDWRPELSYEQYF. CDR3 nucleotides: TGTGCCAGCAGCCAAGATTGGCGGCCCGAACTCTCCTACGAGCAGTACTTC.

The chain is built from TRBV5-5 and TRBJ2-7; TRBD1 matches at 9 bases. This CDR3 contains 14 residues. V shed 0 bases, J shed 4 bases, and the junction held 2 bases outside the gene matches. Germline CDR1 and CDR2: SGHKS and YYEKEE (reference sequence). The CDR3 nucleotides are TGTGCCAGCAGCTTGGAGGGACAGGGTTACGAGCAGTACTTC. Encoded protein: CASSLEGQGYEQYF.

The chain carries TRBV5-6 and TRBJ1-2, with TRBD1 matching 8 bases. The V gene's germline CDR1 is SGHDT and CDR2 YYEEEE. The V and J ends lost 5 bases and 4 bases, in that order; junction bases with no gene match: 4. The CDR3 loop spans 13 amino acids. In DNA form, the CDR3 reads TGTGCCAGCAGTCCAGACAGGGGCTATGGCTACACCTTC. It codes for CASSPDRGYGYTF.